This T cell receptor beta chain was sequenced for a study of cytomegalovirus exposure and HLA in healthy donors. As for the study in general: Roughly 77 million unique TCRs from HLA-typed donors made up an early data release. Study-level findings and limits: More clonal expansion characterized HLA-associated TCR beta chains than equally common others in a later analysis.

As to this clone: Its specificity is not known.

The PCR was carried out with 60 Vbeta primers and 13 Jbeta primers. The repertoire was sequenced with immunoSEQ multiplex PCR; TCRdb's copy has only in-frame clones and lacks some. The sample gives some 110,000 clones, approximately 84% of which show up once; roughly 6% is in the top ten. The CDR3 sequence is 17 residues long. Germline V gene lookup returns CDR1 SGHTS and CDR2 YDEGEE. The V end was cut by 4 bases, the J end by 0 bases, with 19 bases between. This chain connects TRBV5-8 to TRBJ1-2, with D maybe TRBD1 (6 bases). This TCR derives from a male donor in good health and CMV-seronegative. The sequenced sample consisted of PBMCs. CDR3 residues: CASSPRGAVPTNYGYTF. The CDR3 region has the DNA TGTGCCAGCAGCCCCCGGGGGGCAGTTCCAACTAACTATGGCTACACCTTC.